The rows below give T cell receptor beta chains drawn from one sample of a study of T cells in localized non-small cell lung cancer. Sequencing was performed with immunoSEQ multiplex PCR; in TCRdb, only in-frame clones are kept and a portion is missing. The data contain some 82,000 clones, roughly 75% of them singletons. This specimen was PBMCs, taken before any cancer treatment. The receptors originated from a man aged 40 to 70 with stage II squamous cell lung carcinoma. Each CDR3 is given with its conserved first and last residue. D genes are given only for firm matches. The size entry is marked missing in some rows and otherwise reads once, few, many or a size class.

CDR3 DNA: TGTGCCAGTCAGGACAGATCTAATGAAAAACTGTTTTTT; CDR3 protein: CASQDRSNEKLFF; V gene: TRBV19; clone size: -; D gene: -; J gene: TRBJ1-4
CDR3 DNA: TGTGCCAGCAGTGAAGGGACAGGGTTCGAACAGCCCCAGCATTTT; CDR3 protein: CASSEGTGFEQPQHF; V gene: TRBV2; clone size: -; D gene: TRBD1; J gene: TRBJ1-5
CDR3 DNA: TGTGCCAGCAGCAGAGACAGGCGGGGCCCCTATGGCTACACCTTC; CDR3 protein: CASSRDRRGPYGYTF; V gene: TRBV6-5; clone size: -; D gene: -; J gene: TRBJ1-2
CDR3 DNA: TGTGCCAGCAGTTCAATCCCGGGACTAGCGGGAGGAATCACAGATACGCAGTATTTT; CDR3 protein: CASSSIPGLAGGITDTQYF; V gene: TRBV28; clone size: -; D gene: TRBD2; J gene: TRBJ2-3
CDR3 DNA: TGCGCCAGCAGCCAAGGACTAGCGGGGGGGCCGATAAGCACAGATACGCAGTATTTT; CDR3 protein: CASSQGLAGGPISTDTQYF; V gene: TRBV4-1; clone size: -; D gene: TRBD2; J gene: TRBJ2-3
CDR3 DNA: TGTGCCAGCACCCAAGACTCAAACTCCTACGAGCAGTACTTC; CDR3 protein: CASTQDSNSYEQYF; V gene: TRBV11-2; clone size: -; D gene: -; J gene: TRBJ2-7
CDR3 DNA: TGTGCCAGTAGTTCCAACAGGGGTAGCGCAGATACGCAGTATTTT; CDR3 protein: CASSSNRGSADTQYF; V gene: TRBV19; clone size: -; D gene: TRBD1; J gene: TRBJ2-3
CDR3 DNA: TGTGCCAGCAGCTTAGGGGGCGCGGGCACAGATACGCAGTATTTT; CDR3 protein: CASSLGGAGTDTQYF; V gene: TRBV7-8; clone size: -; D gene: -; J gene: TRBJ2-3
CDR3 DNA: TGTGCCAGCAGCCGCCGGAGGAATGAAGCTTTCTTT; CDR3 protein: CASSRRRNEAFF; V gene: TRBV14; clone size: -; D gene: -; J gene: TRBJ1-1
CDR3 DNA: TGCAGCGGGCAGACAGGGGGCAGGGGAGATACGCAGTATTTT; CDR3 protein: CSGQTGGRGDTQYF; V gene: TRBV29-1; clone size: -; D gene: TRBD1; J gene: TRBJ2-3
CDR3 DNA: TGTGCCAGCAGTCGGTCCACAGATACGCAGTATTTT; CDR3 protein: CASSRSTDTQYF; V gene: TRBV2; clone size: -; D gene: -; J gene: TRBJ2-3
CDR3 DNA: TGCAGCGTTATCCCACTCAGCTCCTACGAGCAGTACTTC; CDR3 protein: CSVIPLSSYEQYF; V gene: TRBV29-1; clone size: once; D gene: -; J gene: TRBJ2-7
CDR3 DNA: TGTGCCAGCAGGCGGGGGAGTGAGCAGTTCTTC; CDR3 protein: CASRRGSEQFF; V gene: TRBV6-5; clone size: -; D gene: TRBD2; J gene: TRBJ2-1
CDR3 DNA: TGTGCCAGCAGCCAAGATCTCTATAGCGGGAGGTTTAATAGCACAGATACGCAGTATTTT; CDR3 protein: CASSQDLYSGRFNSTDTQYF; V gene: TRBV4-2; clone size: -; D gene: TRBD2; J gene: TRBJ2-3
CDR3 DNA: TGTGCCAGCAGCTTGCAGCGGGGGGGCCTAGAGACCCAGTACTTC; CDR3 protein: CASSLQRGGLETQYF; V gene: TRBV5-4; clone size: -; D gene: TRBD2; J gene: TRBJ2-5
CDR3 DNA: TGTGCCTGGACCGAAAGTCCCACCGGGGAGCTGTTTTTT; CDR3 protein: CAWTESPTGELFF; V gene: TRBV30; clone size: -; D gene: -; J gene: TRBJ2-2
CDR3 DNA: TGTGCCAGCAGTCCGGACTGGGGCACAGATACGCAGTATTTT; CDR3 protein: CASSPDWGTDTQYF; V gene: TRBV2; clone size: -; D gene: -; J gene: TRBJ2-3
CDR3 DNA: TGTGCCAGCAGCAAGGGACAGGGGAGCTACGATGAGCAGTTCTTC; CDR3 protein: CASSKGQGSYDEQFF; V gene: TRBV9; clone size: -; D gene: TRBD1; J gene: TRBJ2-1
CDR3 DNA: TGTGCCATCAGGGAAGGAGGGGGCGGCATATATTTT; CDR3 protein: CAIREGGGGIYF; V gene: TRBV10-3; clone size: -; D gene: TRBD1; J gene: TRBJ1-3
CDR3 DNA: TGCAGCGTAGAACGCACGGGACAGGGCTACGAGCAGTACTTC; CDR3 protein: CSVERTGQGYEQYF; V gene: TRBV29-1; clone size: once; D gene: TRBD1; J gene: TRBJ2-7
CDR3 DNA: TGTGCCAGCAGACCAACAGGGGGGCGCATGAACACTGAAGCTTTCTTT; CDR3 protein: CASRPTGGRMNTEAFF; V gene: TRBV5-4; clone size: -; D gene: TRBD1; J gene: TRBJ1-1
CDR3 DNA: TGTGCCAGCAGCTTTTCTCTTGGGGTGAACGAGCAGTACTTC; CDR3 protein: CASSFSLGVNEQYF; V gene: TRBV11-2; clone size: few; D gene: -; J gene: TRBJ2-7
CDR3 DNA: TGTGCCAGCAGTTCCGCAGCTTATAGCAATCAGCCCCAGCATTTT; CDR3 protein: CASSSAAYSNQPQHF; V gene: TRBV28; clone size: -; D gene: -; J gene: TRBJ1-5
CDR3 DNA: TGTGCCAGCAGCCAGGACAGCGCTTATGGCTACACCTTC; CDR3 protein: CASSQDSAYGYTF; V gene: TRBV7-9; clone size: -; D gene: -; J gene: TRBJ1-2
CDR3 DNA: TGCGCCAGCAGCCAAGGAAGGGGAGGGAGGGCCTTTTATCCGTACTTC; CDR3 protein: CASSQGRGGRAFYPYF; V gene: TRBV4-1; clone size: -; D gene: TRBD2; J gene: TRBJ2-5
CDR3 DNA: TGTGCCAGCAGCTTCAAGGGGGGGCCTGGGGCCAACGTCCTGACTTTC; CDR3 protein: CASSFKGGPGANVLTF; V gene: TRBV7-2; clone size: -; D gene: -; J gene: TRBJ2-6
CDR3 DNA: TGTGCCAGCAGCTTAGAACCGGGACGGATCAATGAGCAGTTCTTC; CDR3 protein: CASSLEPGRINEQFF; V gene: TRBV11-2; clone size: -; D gene: -; J gene: TRBJ2-1
CDR3 DNA: TGCAGCGGACTAAGGGGGAACACCATATATTTT; CDR3 protein: CSGLRGNTIYF; V gene: TRBV29-1; clone size: -; D gene: -; J gene: TRBJ1-3